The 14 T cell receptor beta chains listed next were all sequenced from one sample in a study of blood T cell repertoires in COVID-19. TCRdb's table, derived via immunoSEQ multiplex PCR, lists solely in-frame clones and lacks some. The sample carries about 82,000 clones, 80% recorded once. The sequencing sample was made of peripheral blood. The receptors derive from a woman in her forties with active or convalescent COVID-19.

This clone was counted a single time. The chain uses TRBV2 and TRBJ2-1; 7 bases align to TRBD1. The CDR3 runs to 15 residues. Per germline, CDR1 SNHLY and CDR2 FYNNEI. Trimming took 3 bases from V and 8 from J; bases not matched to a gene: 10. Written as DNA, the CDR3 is TGTGCCAGCAGTGAGTCGACAGGGTTTGTCGATGAGCAGTTCTTC. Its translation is CASSESTGFVDEQFF.

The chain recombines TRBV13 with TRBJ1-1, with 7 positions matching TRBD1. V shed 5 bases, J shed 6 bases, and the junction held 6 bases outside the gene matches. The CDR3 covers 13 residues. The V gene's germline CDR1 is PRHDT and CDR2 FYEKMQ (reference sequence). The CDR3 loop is CASSRDRVAEAFF. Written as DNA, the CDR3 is TGTGCCAGCAGCCGCGACAGGGTAGCTGAAGCTTTCTTT.

The CDR3 sequence: CASSLAGQGGYGYTF. The CDR3 bases are TGTGCCAGCAGCTTAGCGGGACAGGGAGGCTATGGCTACACCTTC. This sequence joins TRBV7-9 and TRBJ1-2; 9 bases map to TRBD1. Germline V lookup: CDR1 SEHNR, CDR2 FQNEAQ (reference sequence). Trimming removed 0 bases from V and 4 bases from J; junction bases left unmatched: 3. The CDR3 covers 15 residues. The full variable domain, with the rest looked up from reference TRBV7-9 and TRBJ1-2, is DTGVSQNPRHKITKRGQNVTFRCDPISEHNRLYWYRQTLGQGPEFLTYFQNEAQLEKSRLLSDRFSAERPKGSFSTLEIQRTEQGDSAMYLCASSLAGQGGYGYTFGSGTRLTVV.

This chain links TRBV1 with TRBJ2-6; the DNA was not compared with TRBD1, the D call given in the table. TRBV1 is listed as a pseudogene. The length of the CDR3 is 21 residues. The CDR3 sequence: CTSSHRWGRNRGISGANVLTF. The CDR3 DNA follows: TGCACCAGCAGCCACCGGTGGGGGAGGAACAGGGGAATCTCTGGGGCCAACGTCCTGACTTTC.

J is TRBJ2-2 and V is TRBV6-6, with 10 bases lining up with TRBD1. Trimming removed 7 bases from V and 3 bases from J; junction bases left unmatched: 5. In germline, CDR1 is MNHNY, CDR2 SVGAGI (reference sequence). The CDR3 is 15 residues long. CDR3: CASKRQGADTGELFF. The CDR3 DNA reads TGTGCCAGCAAACGACAGGGGGCGGACACCGGGGAGCTGTTTTTT.

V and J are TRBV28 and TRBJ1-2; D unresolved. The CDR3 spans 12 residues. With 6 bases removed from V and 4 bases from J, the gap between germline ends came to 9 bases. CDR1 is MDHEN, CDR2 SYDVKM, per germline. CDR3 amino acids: CASRWPGYGYTF. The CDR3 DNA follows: TGTGCCAGCAGGTGGCCTGGCTATGGCTACACCTTC.

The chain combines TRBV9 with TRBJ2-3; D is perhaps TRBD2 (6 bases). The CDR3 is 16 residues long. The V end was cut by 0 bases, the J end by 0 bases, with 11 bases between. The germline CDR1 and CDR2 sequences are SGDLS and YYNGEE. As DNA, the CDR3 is TGTGCCAGCAGCGTAGGAGGCGGGGCGAGCACAGATACGCAGTATTTT. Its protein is CASSVGGGASTDTQYF.

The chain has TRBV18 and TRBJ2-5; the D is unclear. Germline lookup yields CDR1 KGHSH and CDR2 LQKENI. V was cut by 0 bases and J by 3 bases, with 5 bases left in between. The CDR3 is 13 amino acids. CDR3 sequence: CASSPPEKETQYF. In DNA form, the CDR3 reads TGTGCCAGCTCACCACCGGAGAAAGAGACCCAGTACTTC.

The CDR3 DNA sequence: TGTGCCAGCAGCTTCCCCCTCCTAAGCACAGATACGCAGTATTTT. It yields the protein CASSFPLLSTDTQYF. The chain recombines TRBV11-3 with TRBJ2-3; D not certain. Per germline, CDR1 SGHNT and CDR2 YENEEA. CDR3 length: 15 residues. V gave up 3 bases and J gave up 0 bases, with 10 bases separating them.

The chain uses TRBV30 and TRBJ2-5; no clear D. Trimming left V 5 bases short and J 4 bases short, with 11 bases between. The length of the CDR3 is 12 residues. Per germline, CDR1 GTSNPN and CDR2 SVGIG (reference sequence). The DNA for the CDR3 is TGTGCCTGGCAGAAACGAGGAGAGACCCAGTACTTC. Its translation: CAWQKRGETQYF.

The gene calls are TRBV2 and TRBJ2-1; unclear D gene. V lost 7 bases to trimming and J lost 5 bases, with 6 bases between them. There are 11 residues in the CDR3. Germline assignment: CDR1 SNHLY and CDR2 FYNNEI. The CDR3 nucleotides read TGTGCCAGCACCATTGACAATGAGCAGTTCTTC. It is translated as CASTIDNEQFF.

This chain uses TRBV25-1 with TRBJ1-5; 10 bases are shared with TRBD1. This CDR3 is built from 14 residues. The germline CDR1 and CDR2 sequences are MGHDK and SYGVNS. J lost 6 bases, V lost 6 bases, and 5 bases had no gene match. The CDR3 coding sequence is TGTGCCAGCAGCCAGGGGACAGGGGTTCAGCCCCAGCATTTT. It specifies CASSQGTGVQPQHF.

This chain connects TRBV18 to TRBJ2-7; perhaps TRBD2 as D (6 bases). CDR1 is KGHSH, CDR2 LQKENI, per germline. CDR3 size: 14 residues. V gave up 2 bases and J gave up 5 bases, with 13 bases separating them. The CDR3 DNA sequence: TGTGCCAGCTCACCAGGAGGGCCGGGCCACGAGCAGTACTTC. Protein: CASSPGGPGHEQYF.

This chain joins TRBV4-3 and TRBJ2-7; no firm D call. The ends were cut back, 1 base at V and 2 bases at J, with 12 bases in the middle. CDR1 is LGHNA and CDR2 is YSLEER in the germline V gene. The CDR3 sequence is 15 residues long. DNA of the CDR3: TGCGCCAGCAGCCAAGTCGCCTACGCCGCCTACGAGCAGTACTTC. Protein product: CASSQVAYAAYEQYF.